These 6 T cell receptor beta chains came from one sample sequenced in a study of blood T cells in healthy people across ages. Combining a sample-barcoded 5' primer with a J-beta primer mix, a second PCR ran for about 7 to 12 cycles. TCRdb passed the 5' RACE reads through MiXCR, listing each CDR3 protein once. The repertoire has over 550,000 distinct CDR3 sequences, about 30% of them found once; the top ten carry 15% to 18%. The sequenced sample was blood. All receptors derive from a woman older than 75 in good health.

Here the CDR3 DNA reads TGTGCCAGCAGCGACAGGGGAAAACTGTTTTTT. Its translation is CASSDRGKLFF. The rearrangement uses TRBV25-1 and TRBJ1-4, with 8 nucleotides matching TRBD1. CDR3 length: 11 amino acids. The V segment lost 6 bases and the J segment 10 bases; nucleotides outside the gene matches: 1. Germline V gives CDR1 MGHDK, CDR2 SYGVNS.

As to this clonotype: This could be a read error, since a much larger clone is one nucleotide away. This rearrangement joins TRBV6-6 to TRBJ2-5; 7 nucleotides match TRBD1. Germline V lookup: CDR1 MNHNY, CDR2 SVGAGI (reference sequence). CDR3 length: 14 amino acids. Germline trimming cut 2 bases from V and 11 bases from J; bases unmatched to any gene: 11. The CDR3 DNA follows: TGTGCCAGCAGTTACAGGACAGGTTACAATGAGCAGTACTTC. As protein: CASSYRTGYNEQYF.

As regards this clonotype: This may arise from a read error, as a much more abundant clone is one base away. The chain recombines TRBV20-1 with TRBJ2-5, with 9 bases that match TRBD2. Per the germline V gene, CDR1 is DFQATT and CDR2 is SNEGSKA (reference sequence). V was clipped by 2 bases and J by 11 bases; unmatched bases: 12. The length of the CDR3 is 14 residues. The CDR3: CSARLLAGYNEQYF. In DNA, the CDR3 is TGCAGTGCTAGACTTCTAGCGGGGTACAATGAGCAGTACTTC.

This clonotype was recorded at least ten times. The V gene is TRBV7-6, the J gene TRBJ2-6, with 8 positions matching TRBD2. V lost 4 bases, J lost 4 bases, and 6 bases stayed unmatched. Germline V gene sequence: CDR1 SGHVS, CDR2 FNYEAQ. There are 16 residues in the CDR3. CDR3 sequence (DNA): TGTGCCAGCAGCTCCCGAGCGGGGGCCGGGGCCAACGTCCTGACTTTC. Protein: CASSSRAGAGANVLTF.

This clonotype was detected only a few times. This chain joins TRBV30 and TRBJ1-2; maybe TRBD1 (6 bases). CDR1 and CDR2 from the germline V gene are GTSNPN and SVGIG (reference sequence). This CDR3 has 14 residues. V dropped 1 base and J dropped 7 bases, with 16 bases sitting between them. For the CDR3, the DNA is TGTGCCTGGAGTGCCTCCCAGGGGCCGAGTGGCTACACCTTC. Residues: CAWSASQGPSGYTF.

This clonotype was observed at least ten times. The rearrangement links TRBV29-1 to TRBJ1-2; D perhaps matches TRBD1 (6 bases). The CDR3 runs 14 residues. The V end was cut by 4 bases, the J end by 0 bases, with 12 bases between. Germline values: CDR1 SQVTM, CDR2 ANQGSEA. CDR3 residues: CSVAKGGANYGYTF. CDR3 in DNA: TGCAGCGTTGCTAAGGGGGGAGCTAACTATGGCTACACCTTC.